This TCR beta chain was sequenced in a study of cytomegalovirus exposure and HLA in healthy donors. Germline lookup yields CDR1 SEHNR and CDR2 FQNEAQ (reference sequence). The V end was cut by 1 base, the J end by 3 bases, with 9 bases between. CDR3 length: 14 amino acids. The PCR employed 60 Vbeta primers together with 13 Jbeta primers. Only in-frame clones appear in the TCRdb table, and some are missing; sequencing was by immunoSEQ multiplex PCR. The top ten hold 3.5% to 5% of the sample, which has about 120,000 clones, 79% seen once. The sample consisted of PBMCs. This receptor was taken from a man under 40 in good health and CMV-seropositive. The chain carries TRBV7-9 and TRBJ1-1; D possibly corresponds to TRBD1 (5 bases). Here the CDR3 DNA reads TGTGCCAGCAGCTTAGTTCAGGGATACACTGAAGCTTTCTTT. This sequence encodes CASSLVQGYTEAFF.